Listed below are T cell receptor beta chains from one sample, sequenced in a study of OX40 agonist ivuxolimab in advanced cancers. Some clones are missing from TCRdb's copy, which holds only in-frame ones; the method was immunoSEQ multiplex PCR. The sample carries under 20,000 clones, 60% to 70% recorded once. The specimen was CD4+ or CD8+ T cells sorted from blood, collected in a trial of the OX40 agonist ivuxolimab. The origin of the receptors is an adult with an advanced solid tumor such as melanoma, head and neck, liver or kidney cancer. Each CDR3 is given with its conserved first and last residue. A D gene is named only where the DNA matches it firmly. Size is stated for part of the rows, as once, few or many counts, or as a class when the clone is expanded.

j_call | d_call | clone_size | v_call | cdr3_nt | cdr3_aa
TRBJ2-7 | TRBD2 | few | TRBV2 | TGTGCCAGCAGTCCCTACTCGGGGGGACTCTACGAGCAGTACTTC | CASSPYSGGLYEQYF
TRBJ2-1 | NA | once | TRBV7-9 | TGTGCCAGCGCGGTGACCCGGAAGGGCAATGAGCAGTTCTTC | CASAVTRKGNEQFF
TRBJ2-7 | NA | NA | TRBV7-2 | TGTGCCAGCAGCTCCGGGGGCTCCACGTCTTACGAGCAGTACTTC | CASSSGGSTSYEQYF
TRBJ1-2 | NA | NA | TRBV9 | TGTGCCAGCAGCGTAGCCCCTGGGTCGGGCTATGGCTACACCTTC | CASSVAPGSGYGYTF
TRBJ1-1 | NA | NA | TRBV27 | TGTGCCAGCAGGGCACGGGGGCTGATGAACACTGAAGCTTTCTTT | CASRARGLMNTEAFF
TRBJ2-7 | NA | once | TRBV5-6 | TGTGCCAGCAGCCCCGCAGCGCGCGGGCAGTACTTC | CASSPAARGQYF
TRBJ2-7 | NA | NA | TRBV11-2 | TGTGCCAGCAGCTTAGCGGTCTCGTCGGGAAGAAACTACGAGCAGTACTTC | CASSLAVSSGRNYEQYF
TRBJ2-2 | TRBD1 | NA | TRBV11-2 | TGTGCCAGCAGCGCTCACCAGGGGGTAGGGACCGGGGAGCTGTTTTTT | CASSAHQGVGTGELFF
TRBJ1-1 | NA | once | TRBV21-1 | TGTGCCAGCAGCAAAGGTACCCGGACAGCGAACACTGAAGCTTTCTTT | CASSKGTRTANTEAFF
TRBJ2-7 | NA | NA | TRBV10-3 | TGTGCCATCAGTGAGGCGGACGGGGTCCTGGAGCAGTACTTC | CAISEADGVLEQYF
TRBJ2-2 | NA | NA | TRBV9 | TGTGCCAGCAGCGCGGGTCGGACCGGGGAGCTGTTTTTT | CASSAGRTGELFF
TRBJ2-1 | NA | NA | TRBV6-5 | TGTGCCAGCAGTTACTCGATCAGCGGAGGCCACAATGAGCAGTTCTTC | CASSYSISGGHNEQFF
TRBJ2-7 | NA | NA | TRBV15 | TGTGCCACCAGCAATTCGGGGACCGGTGGGTACTACGAGCAGTACTTC | CATSNSGTGGYYEQYF
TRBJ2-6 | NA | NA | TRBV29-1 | TGCAGCGTTGAAACGGGATCTGGGGCCAACGTCCTGACTTTC | CSVETGSGANVLTF
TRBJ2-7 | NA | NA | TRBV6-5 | TGTGCCACCTCTGGGGGGGCCCTCAGGGGGGAGCAGTATTTC | CATSGGALRGEQYF
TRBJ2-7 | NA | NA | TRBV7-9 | TGTGCCAGCAGCTTAGGGTACGGAAACTCCTACGAGCAGTACTTC | CASSLGYGNSYEQYF
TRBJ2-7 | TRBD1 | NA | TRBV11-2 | TGTGCCAGCAGCGCTCCCGGGACAGAGGTGATCTACGAGCAGTACTTC | CASSAPGTEVIYEQYF
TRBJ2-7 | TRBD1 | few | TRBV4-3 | TGCGCCAGCAGCCAAGGGGGAACCGGGACAGGGATACTCTACGAGCAGTACTTC | CASSQGGTGTGILYEQYF
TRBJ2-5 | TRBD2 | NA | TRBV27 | TGTGCCAGCAGTTCGGGACTAGCGGGAGGGATGGAGACCCAGTACTTC | CASSSGLAGGMETQYF
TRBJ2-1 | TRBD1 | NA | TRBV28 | TGTGCCAGCAGTTTCCTTCGCTTAGGGACAGGGGCGCGTGAGCAGTTCTTC | CASSFLRLGTGAREQFF
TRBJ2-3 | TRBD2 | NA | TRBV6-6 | TGTGCCATCACCGCGGGACTAGCGAACACAGATACGCAGTATTTT | CAITAGLANTDTQYF
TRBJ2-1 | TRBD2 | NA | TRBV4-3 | TGCGCCAGCAGCCCCGGGACTAGCGGGAATGAGCAGTTCTTC | CASSPGTSGNEQFF
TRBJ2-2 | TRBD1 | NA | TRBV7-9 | TGTGCCAGCAGCCCTATACAGGGGGGTAGCACCGGGGAGCTGTTTTTT | CASSPIQGGSTGELFF
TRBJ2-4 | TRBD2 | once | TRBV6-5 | TGTGCCAGCAGTTACATGGCGGGAGAGGGAAACATTCAGTACTTC | CASSYMAGEGNIQYF
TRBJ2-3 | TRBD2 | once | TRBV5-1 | TGCGCCAGCAGCTTAACTAGCGGGACTAGCACAGATACGCAGTATTTT | CASSLTSGTSTDTQYF
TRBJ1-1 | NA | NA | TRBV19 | TGTGCCAGTAGTAGATCCCTATGGACTGAAGCTTTCTTT | CASSRSLWTEAFF
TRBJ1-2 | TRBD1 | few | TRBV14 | TGTGCCAGCAGCCTACTGACAGGGGGCTATGGCTACACCTTC | CASSLLTGGYGYTF
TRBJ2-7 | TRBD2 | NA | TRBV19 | TGTGCCAGTAGTATCGGGGGAAGCGGGAGTGGCGAGCAGTACTTC | CASSIGGSGSGEQYF
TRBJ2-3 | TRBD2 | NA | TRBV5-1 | TGCGCCAGCAGCTTGGAGGCTAGCGGGAGCTTAGATACGCAGTATTTT | CASSLEASGSLDTQYF
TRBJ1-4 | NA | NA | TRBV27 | TGTGCCAGCCGGGGCGGGGCAAAACTGTTTTTT | CASRGGAKLFF
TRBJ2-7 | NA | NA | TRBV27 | TGTGCCAGCAGTCCAGATGGAGCAGGTGTTTACGAGCAGTACTTC | CASSPDGAGVYEQYF
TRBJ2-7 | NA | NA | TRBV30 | TGTGCCTGGAGTGTTAGCGACGAGCAGTACTTC | CAWSVSDEQYF
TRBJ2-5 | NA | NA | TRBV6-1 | TGTGCCAGCAGTCCCCTGGGGCCTCAAGAGACCCAGTACTTC | CASSPLGPQETQYF
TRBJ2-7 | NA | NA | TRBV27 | TGTGCCAGCAGTTTGCGGGCAGACTACGAGCAGTACTTC | CASSLRADYEQYF
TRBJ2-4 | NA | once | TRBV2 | TGTGCCAGCAGTGACTTCGTGGGTAGCGGAGAAAACATTCAGTACTTC | CASSDFVGSGENIQYF
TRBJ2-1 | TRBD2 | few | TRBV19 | TGTGCCAGTAGTATAGATTGGACTAGCGGGAGGGCCTACAATGAGCAGTTCTTC | CASSIDWTSGRAYNEQFF
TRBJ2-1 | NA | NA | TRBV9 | TGTGCCAGCAGCGTAGTAGGGCAGACCAATGAGCAGTTCTTC | CASSVVGQTNEQFF
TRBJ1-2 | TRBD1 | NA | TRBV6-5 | TGTGCCAGCAGCCGACAGGGGGGGTCTCGTGGCTACACCTTC | CASSRQGGSRGYTF
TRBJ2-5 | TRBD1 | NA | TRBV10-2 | TGCGCCAGCAGGCAATCCAGGGGGCCTTGGTCAGAGACCCAGTACTTC | CASRQSRGPWSETQYF
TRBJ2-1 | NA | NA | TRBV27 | TGTGCCAGCAGTCCCGGGTTAGCGAACTACAATGAGCAGTTCTTC | CASSPGLANYNEQFF
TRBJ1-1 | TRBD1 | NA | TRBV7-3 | TGTGCCAGCAGCCTGGGACAGGGGGCGCGTTCTGAAGCTTTCTTT | CASSLGQGARSEAFF
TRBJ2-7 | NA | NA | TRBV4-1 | TGCGCCAGCAGCCACTCTCAGACTAGTCTGGGCGAGCAGTACTTC | CASSHSQTSLGEQYF
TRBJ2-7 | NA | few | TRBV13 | TGTGCCAGCAGCTTGAGTCAGGGGTTCCACGAGCAGTACTTC | CASSLSQGFHEQYF
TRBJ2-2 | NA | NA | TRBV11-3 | TGTGCCAGCAGCCCAGGGCCCGTTGCCGGGGAGCTGTTTTTT | CASSPGPVAGELFF
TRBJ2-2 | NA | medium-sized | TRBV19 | TGTGCCAGTAGTCCCGTACACACCGGGGAGCTGTTTTTT | CASSPVHTGELFF
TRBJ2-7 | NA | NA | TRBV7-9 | TGTGCCAGCAGCTTATCTCAGGGCGTCAACGAGCAGTACTTC | CASSLSQGVNEQYF
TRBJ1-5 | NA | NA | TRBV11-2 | TGTGCCAGCAGCTTAGCGGGGGGCAATCAGCCCCAGCATTTT | CASSLAGGNQPQHF
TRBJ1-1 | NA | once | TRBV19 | TGTGCCAGTAGTATAGACAACACTGAAGCTTTCTTT | CASSIDNTEAFF
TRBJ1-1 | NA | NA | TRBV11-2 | TGTGCCAGCAGCTTAGGGGGCCCACATAGGGAAGCTTTCTTT | CASSLGGPHREAFF
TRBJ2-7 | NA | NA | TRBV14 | TGTGCCAGCAGCCGAAGAATGGCAGGGAGCTCCTACGAGCAGTACTTC | CASSRRMAGSSYEQYF
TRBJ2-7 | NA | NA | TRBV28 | TGTGCCAGCAGTTTCCCAACCCAGGGTCTGCTCTACGAGCAGTACTTC | CASSFPTQGLLYEQYF
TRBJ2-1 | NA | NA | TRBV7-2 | TGTGCCAGCAGCCCCAGCCTTAATCAATACAATGAGCAGTTCTTC | CASSPSLNQYNEQFF
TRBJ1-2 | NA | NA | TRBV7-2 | TGTGCCAGCAGCTACACAAGTAACTATGGCTACACCTTC | CASSYTSNYGYTF